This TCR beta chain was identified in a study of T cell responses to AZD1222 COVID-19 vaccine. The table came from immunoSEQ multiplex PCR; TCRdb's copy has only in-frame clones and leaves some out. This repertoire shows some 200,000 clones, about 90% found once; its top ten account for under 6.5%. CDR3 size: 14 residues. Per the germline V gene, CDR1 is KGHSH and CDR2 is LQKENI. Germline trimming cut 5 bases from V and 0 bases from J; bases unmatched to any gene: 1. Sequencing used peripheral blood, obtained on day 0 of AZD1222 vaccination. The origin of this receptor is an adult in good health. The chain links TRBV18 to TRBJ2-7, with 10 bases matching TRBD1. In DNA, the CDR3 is TGTGCCAGCTCAGGGGACAGGGGCTCCTACGAGCAGTACTTC. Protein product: CASSGDRGSYEQYF.